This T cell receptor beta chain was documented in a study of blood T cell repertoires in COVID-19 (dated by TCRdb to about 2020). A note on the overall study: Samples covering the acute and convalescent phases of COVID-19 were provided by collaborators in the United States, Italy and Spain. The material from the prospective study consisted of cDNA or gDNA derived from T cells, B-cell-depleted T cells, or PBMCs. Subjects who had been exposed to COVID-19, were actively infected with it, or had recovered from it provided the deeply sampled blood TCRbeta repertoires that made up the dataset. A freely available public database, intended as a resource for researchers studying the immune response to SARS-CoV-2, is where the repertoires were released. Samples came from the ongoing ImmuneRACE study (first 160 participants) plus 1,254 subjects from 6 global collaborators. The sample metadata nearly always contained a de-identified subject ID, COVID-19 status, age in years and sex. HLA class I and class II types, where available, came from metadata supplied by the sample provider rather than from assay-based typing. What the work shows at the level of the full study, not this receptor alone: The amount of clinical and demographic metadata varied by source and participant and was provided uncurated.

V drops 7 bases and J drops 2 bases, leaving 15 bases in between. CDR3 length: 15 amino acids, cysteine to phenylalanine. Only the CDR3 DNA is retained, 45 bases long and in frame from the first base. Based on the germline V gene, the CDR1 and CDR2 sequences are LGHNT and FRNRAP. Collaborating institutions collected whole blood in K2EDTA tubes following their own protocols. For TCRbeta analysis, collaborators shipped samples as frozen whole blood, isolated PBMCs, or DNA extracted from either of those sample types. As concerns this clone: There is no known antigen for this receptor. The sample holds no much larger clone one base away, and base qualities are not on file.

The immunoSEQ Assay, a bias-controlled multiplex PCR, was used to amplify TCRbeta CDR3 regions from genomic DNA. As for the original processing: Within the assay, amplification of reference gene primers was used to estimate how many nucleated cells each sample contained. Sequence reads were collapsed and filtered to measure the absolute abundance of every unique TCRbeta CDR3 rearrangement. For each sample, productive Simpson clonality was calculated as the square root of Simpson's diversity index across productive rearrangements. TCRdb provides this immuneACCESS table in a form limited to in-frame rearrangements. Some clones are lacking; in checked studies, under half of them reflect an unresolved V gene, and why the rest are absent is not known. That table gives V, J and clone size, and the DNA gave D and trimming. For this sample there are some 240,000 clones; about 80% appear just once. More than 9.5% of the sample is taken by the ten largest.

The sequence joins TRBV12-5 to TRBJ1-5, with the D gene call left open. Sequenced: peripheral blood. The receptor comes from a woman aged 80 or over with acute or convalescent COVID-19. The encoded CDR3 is CASADGRRGNQPQHF. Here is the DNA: TGTGCTAGTGCCGATGGTCGCCGGGGCAATCAGCCCCAGCATTTT.